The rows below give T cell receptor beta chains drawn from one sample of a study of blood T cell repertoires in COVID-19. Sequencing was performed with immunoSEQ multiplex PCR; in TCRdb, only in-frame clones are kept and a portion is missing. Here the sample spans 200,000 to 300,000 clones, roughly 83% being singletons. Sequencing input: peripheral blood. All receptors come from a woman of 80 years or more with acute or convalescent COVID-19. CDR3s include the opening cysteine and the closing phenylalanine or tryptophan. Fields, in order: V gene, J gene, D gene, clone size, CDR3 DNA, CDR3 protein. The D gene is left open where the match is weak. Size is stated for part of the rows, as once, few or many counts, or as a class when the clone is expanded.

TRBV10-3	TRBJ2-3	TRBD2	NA	TGTGCCATCAGTGCGATAGCGGGGGGGTTGGATACGCAGTATTTT	CAISAIAGGLDTQYF
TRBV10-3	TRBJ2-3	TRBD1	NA	TGTGCCATCGCCTGGACAGGGGACACAGATACGCAGTATTTT	CAIAWTGDTDTQYF
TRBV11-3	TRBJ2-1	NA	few	TGTGCCAGCGAGCGTGATGGTACGAATGAGCAGTTCTTC	CASERDGTNEQFF
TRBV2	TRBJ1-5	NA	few	TGTGCCAGCATCCAAGGGCGGGGTCAGCCCCAGCATTTT	CASIQGRGQPQHF
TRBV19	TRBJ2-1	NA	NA	TGTGCCAGTAGTATGAGGGGGGGTATGCCTAATGAGCAGTTCTTC	CASSMRGGMPNEQFF
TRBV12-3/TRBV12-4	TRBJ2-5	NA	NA	TGTGCCAGCAGTTCCCGCCAAGAGACCCAGTACTTC	CASSSRQETQYF
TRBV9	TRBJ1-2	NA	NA	TGTGCCAGCAGCGTAGCTAGTTCCGTCAACTATGGCTACACCTTC	CASSVASSVNYGYTF
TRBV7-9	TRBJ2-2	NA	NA	TGTGCCAGCAGCTTTAGACAGACCAACACCGGGGAGCTGTTTTTT	CASSFRQTNTGELFF
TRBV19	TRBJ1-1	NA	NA	TGTGCCAGTAGCCTCCGGGCTGAAGCTTTCTTT	CASSLRAEAFF
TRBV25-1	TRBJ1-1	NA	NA	TGTGCCAGCAGGGGAGGGACACCGAACACTGAAGCTTTCTTT	CASRGGTPNTEAFF
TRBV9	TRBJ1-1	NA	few	TGTGCCAGCAGCGTAGGTGGGGGGGTCGAGTACACTGAAGCTTTCTTT	CASSVGGGVEYTEAFF
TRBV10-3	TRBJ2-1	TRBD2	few	TGTGCCATCAGGCCCGGACTAGCGGGGAAAGATGAGCAGTTCTTC	CAIRPGLAGKDEQFF
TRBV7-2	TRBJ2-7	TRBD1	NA	TGTGCCAGCAGCTCACTGACAGGGGGCGCGACCGAGCAGTACTTC	CASSSLTGGATEQYF
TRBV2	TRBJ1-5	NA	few	TGTGCCAGCAGTGAAGAGCTACGGGGGAATCAGCCCCAGCATTTT	CASSEELRGNQPQHF
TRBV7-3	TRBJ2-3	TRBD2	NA	TGTGCCAGCAGCTGGACGGGGGGGCGCGGAGATACGCAGTATTTT	CASSWTGGRGDTQYF
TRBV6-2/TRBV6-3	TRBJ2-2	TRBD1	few	TGTGCCAGCAGTCAACCTAGGGGGCCGGGCACCGGGGAGCTGTTTTTT	CASSQPRGPGTGELFF
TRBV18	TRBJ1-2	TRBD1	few	TGTGCCAGCTCACCAGGACAGGACTATGGCTACACCTTC	CASSPGQDYGYTF
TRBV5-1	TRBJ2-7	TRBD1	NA	TGCGCCAGCAGCTTGGCCCAAGGGGGCGCCAGCTATTACGAGCAGTACTTC	CASSLAQGGASYYEQYF
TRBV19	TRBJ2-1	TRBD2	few	TGTGCCAGTACCGGGGGTAGCGGGGGAATTGGTGAGCAGTTCTTC	CASTGGSGGIGEQFF
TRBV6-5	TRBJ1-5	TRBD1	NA	TGTGCCAGCAGTTCGGGACAGGGGAGTCAGCCCCAGCATTTT	CASSSGQGSQPQHF
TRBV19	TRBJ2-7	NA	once	TGTGCCAGTAGTATATCAGGGGATCACTACGAGCAGTACTTC	CASSISGDHYEQYF
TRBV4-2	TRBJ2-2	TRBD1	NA	TGTGCCAGCAGCCAAGAGGGGACAGGGGGGGTGTTTTTT	CASSQEGTGGVFF
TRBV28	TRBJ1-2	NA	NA	TGTGCCAGCCGACAGCTCTATGGCTACACCTTC	CASRQLYGYTF
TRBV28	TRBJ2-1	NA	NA	TGTGCCAGCAGTTCCCTCGGGCAGGGTCACAATGAGCAGTTCTTC	CASSSLGQGHNEQFF
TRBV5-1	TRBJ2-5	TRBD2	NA	TGCGCCAGCAGCTTCCTGACGGGGGGCCAAGAGACCCAGTACTTC	CASSFLTGGQETQYF
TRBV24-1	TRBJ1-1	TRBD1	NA	TGTGCCACCAGTGATTCCGACAGGGGGCAATTTTGGAACACTGAAGCTTTCTTT	CATSDSDRGQFWNTEAFF
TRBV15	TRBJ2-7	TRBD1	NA	TGTGCCACCAGCAGGGACAGGGTCTCCTTGGAGCAGTACTTC	CATSRDRVSLEQYF
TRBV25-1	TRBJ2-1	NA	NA	TGTGCCAGCAGTCCACGGAGGGGGGGTATCCCCTACAATGAGCAGTTCTTC	CASSPRRGGIPYNEQFF
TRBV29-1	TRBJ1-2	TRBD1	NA	TGCAGCGTGGCCTCGGGACAGGGGGGATATGGCTACACCTTC	CSVASGQGGYGYTF
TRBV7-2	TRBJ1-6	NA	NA	TGTGCCAGCAGCCTAAGTTCACCCCTCCACTTT	CASSLSSPLHF
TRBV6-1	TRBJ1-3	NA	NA	TGTGCCAGCAGTGAAGCGACAGGCCCCTCTGGAAACACCATATATTTT	CASSEATGPSGNTIYF
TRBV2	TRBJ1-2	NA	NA	TGTGCCAGCAGTGACAGGGGCATCTCTGGCTACACCTTC	CASSDRGISGYTF
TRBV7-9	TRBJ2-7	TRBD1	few	TGTGCCAGCAGCCCGACAGGGGTCCCGTACGAGCAGTACTTC	CASSPTGVPYEQYF
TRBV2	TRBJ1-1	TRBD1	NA	TGTGCCAGCAGTCGACAGGGGAACACTGAAGCTTTCTTT	CASSRQGNTEAFF